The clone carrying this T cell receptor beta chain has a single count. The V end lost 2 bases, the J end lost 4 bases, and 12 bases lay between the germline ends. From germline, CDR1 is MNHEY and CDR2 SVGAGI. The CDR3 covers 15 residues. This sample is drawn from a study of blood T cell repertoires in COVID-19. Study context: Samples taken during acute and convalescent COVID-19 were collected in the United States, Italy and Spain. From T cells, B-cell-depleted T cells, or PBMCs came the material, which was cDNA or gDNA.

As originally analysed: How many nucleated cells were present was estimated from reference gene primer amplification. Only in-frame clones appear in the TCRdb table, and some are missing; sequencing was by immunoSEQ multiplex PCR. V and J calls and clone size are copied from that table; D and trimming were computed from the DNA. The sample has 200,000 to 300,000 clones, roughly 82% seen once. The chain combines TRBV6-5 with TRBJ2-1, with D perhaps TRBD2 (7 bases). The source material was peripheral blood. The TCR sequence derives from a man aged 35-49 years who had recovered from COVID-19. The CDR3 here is CASSYGGAQYNEQFF. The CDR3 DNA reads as TGTGCCAGCAGTTACGGGGGGGCGCAATACAATGAGCAGTTCTTC.